A selection of T cell receptor beta chains follows, all from one sample in a study of shared clonotypes between healthy human individuals. Using immunoSEQ multiplex PCR, the repertoire was profiled, and TCRdb retains in-frame clones only, with some absent. The table has about 1,900,000 clones, approximately 94% seen once. The sequenced sample consisted of naive CD8+ T cells sorted from blood. Receptor source: a man between 18 and 35 years old in good health. Each CDR3 is given with its conserved first and last residue. The order of the fields is D gene, J gene, V gene, clone size, CDR3 DNA, CDR3 protein. The D gene is left open where the match is weak. Rows give clone size only sometimes, using once, few, many, or a class for an expanded clone.

- | TRBJ1-1 | TRBV5-1 | - | TGCGCCAGCAGCCTCCTTCGAGAGAACACTGAAGCTTTCTTT | CASSLLRENTEAFF
TRBD1 | TRBJ1-2 | TRBV5-4 | - | TGTGCCAGCAGCTGGCCGGACAGGGACTATGGCTACACCTTC | CASSWPDRDYGYTF
- | TRBJ1-5 | TRBV5-1 | - | TGCGCCAGCAGCTTCGATGGTAGCAATCAGCCCCAGCATTTT | CASSFDGSNQPQHF
- | TRBJ2-1 | TRBV11-2 | - | TGTGCCAGCAGCTTAGGCGAGGGGACCTCCTACAATGAGCAGTTCTTC | CASSLGEGTSYNEQFF
TRBD2 | TRBJ2-7 | TRBV30 | once | TGTGCCTGGAGTCCGGGGCCTAGCGGGAGTTCTGACGAGCAGTACTTC | CAWSPGPSGSSDEQYF
- | TRBJ2-7 | TRBV10-1 | - | TGCGCCAGCAGTGAGCACAGGGACTCCTACGAGCAGTACTTC | CASSEHRDSYEQYF
- | TRBJ1-2 | TRBV27 | once | TGTGCCAGCAGTTTAGTGGGGGGAAGCTATGGCTACACCTTC | CASSLVGGSYGYTF
- | TRBJ2-5 | TRBV7-8 | - | TGTGCCAGCAGCTTAGAGTTGTCGGGCAGAGAGACCCAGTACTTC | CASSLELSGRETQYF
TRBD1 | TRBJ1-6 | TRBV5-4 | - | TGTGCCAGCAGCCAGACAGGGGTAGGGAATTCACCCCTCCACTTT | CASSQTGVGNSPLHF
- | TRBJ1-6 | TRBV6-1 | - | TGTGCCAGCAGTGAATCAAGGGTGTATAATTCACCCCTCCACTTT | CASSESRVYNSPLHF
- | TRBJ1-1 | TRBV9 | - | TGTGCCAGCAGCCCCTACGGGAACACTGAAGCTTTCTTT | CASSPYGNTEAFF
- | TRBJ2-1 | TRBV19 | - | TGTGCCAGTAGTATATGGATGGCGGGGCTCAATGAGCAGTTCTTC | CASSIWMAGLNEQFF
- | TRBJ2-1 | TRBV7-2 | - | TGTGCCAGCAGCATACTACCCATCGAGCAGTTCTTC | CASSILPIEQFF
- | TRBJ2-3 | TRBV10-2 | - | TGCGCCAGCAGTGATATAGCAGATACGCAGTATTTT | CASSDIADTQYF
- | TRBJ1-1 | TRBV6-1 | once | TGTGCCAGCAGTGAAGCTTGGGGGGTGAACACTGAAGCTTTCTTT | CASSEAWGVNTEAFF
TRBD1 | TRBJ2-3 | TRBV7-2 | - | TGTGCCAGCAGCTTAGCGGGACAGGGCTTCACAGATACGCAGTATTTT | CASSLAGQGFTDTQYF
- | TRBJ2-7 | TRBV6-1 | - | TGTGCCAGCAGTGAAGACCTAACAGTCTACGAGCAGTACTTC | CASSEDLTVYEQYF
- | TRBJ1-1 | TRBV10-2 | - | TGCGCCAGCAGTGAGTCTGGCAGCTTAAACACTGAAGCTTTCTTT | CASSESGSLNTEAFF
TRBD2 | TRBJ2-7 | TRBV27 | - | TGTGCCAGCAGTCTTCGACTAGCGGGGGGGCCGACGTACGAGCAGTACTTC | CASSLRLAGGPTYEQYF
TRBD1 | TRBJ2-7 | TRBV4-2 | - | TGTGCCAGCAGCCAAGAACCGGGACAGACGAGCTCCTACGAGCAGTACTTC | CASSQEPGQTSSYEQYF
TRBD2 | TRBJ2-7 | TRBV6-1 | - | TGTGCCAGCAGTGCCCAGGCTAGCGGACGTACCTACGAGCAGTACTTC | CASSAQASGRTYEQYF
TRBD1 | TRBJ2-7 | TRBV28 | - | TGTGCCATATCAACGACAGGGGAGAACGAGCAGTACTTC | CAISTTGENEQYF
TRBD1 | TRBJ2-7 | TRBV27 | - | TGTGCCAGCAGCGGGGACAGGGGCTCCTACGAGCAGTACTTC | CASSGDRGSYEQYF
- | TRBJ1-5 | TRBV18 | - | TGTGCCAGCTCACCAGATCAGGGGTTAAGCAATCAGCCCCAGCATTTT | CASSPDQGLSNQPQHF
- | TRBJ2-1 | TRBV5-4 | - | TGTGCCAGCAGCTTCAGATACGACAATGAGCAGTTCTTC | CASSFRYDNEQFF
- | TRBJ2-7 | TRBV6-5 | once | TGTGCCAGCAGTTACTCGAACGGGCCAGCATACGAGCAGTACTTC | CASSYSNGPAYEQYF
TRBD1 | TRBJ2-5 | TRBV19 | - | TGTGCCACCAGGGGGCTAGAGACCCAGTACTTC | CATRGLETQYF
- | TRBJ2-6 | TRBV5-4 | once | TGTGCCAGCAGCTTGGACCCCTTATCTGGGGCCAACGTCCTGACTTTC | CASSLDPLSGANVLTF
- | TRBJ2-7 | TRBV30 | - | TGTGCCTGGACCGGCTCCTACGAGCAGTACTTC | CAWTGSYEQYF
- | TRBJ1-1 | TRBV7-6 | - | TGTGCCAGCAGCTTACAGGGTGAGAACACTGAAGCTTTCTTT | CASSLQGENTEAFF
TRBD1 | TRBJ2-4 | TRBV9 | - | TGTGCCAGCAGCGTTGAACCGGGACAGGGGTCATGGGTTCAGTACTTC | CASSVEPGQGSWVQYF
- | TRBJ2-7 | TRBV7-9 | - | TGTGCCAGCAGCCAGGACAGTTCCTACGAGCAGTACTTC | CASSQDSSYEQYF
- | TRBJ1-1 | TRBV5-1 | once | TGCGCCAGCAGAATGAACACTGAAGCTTTCTTT | CASRMNTEAFF
- | TRBJ1-1 | TRBV29-1 | - | TGCAGCGTTGAAGGGACGGGGGGGAACACTGAAGCTTTCTTT | CSVEGTGGNTEAFF
TRBD2 | TRBJ2-1 | TRBV27 | - | TGTGCCAGCAGTCAACTAGCGCGGGCAACCTACAATGAGCAGTTCTTC | CASSQLARATYNEQFF
- | TRBJ2-1 | TRBV7-2 | - | TGTGCCAGCAGCCCGTGGACTGTCGCCAATGAGCAGTTCTTC | CASSPWTVANEQFF
TRBD2 | TRBJ2-2 | TRBV27 | - | TGTGCCAGCGGGTACATAGCGGGAGTTCACACCGGGGAGCTGTTTTTT | CASGYIAGVHTGELFF
- | TRBJ2-7 | TRBV13 | - | TGTGCCAGCAGCCTCGCGACGGGGGAGCAGTACTTC | CASSLATGEQYF
TRBD2 | TRBJ2-3 | TRBV6-6 | - | TGTGCCAGCAGTTACGATGCGGGAGAAACAGATACGCAGTATTTT | CASSYDAGETDTQYF
- | TRBJ2-1 | TRBV5-1 | - | TGCGCCAGCAGCCCTGACTCGGGAGCACGCTACAATGAGCAGTTCTTC | CASSPDSGARYNEQFF
- | TRBJ1-2 | TRBV9 | - | TGTGCCAGCAGTCTAAATGGAGGCTACACCTTC | CASSLNGGYTF
- | TRBJ2-7 | TRBV5-4 | - | TGTGCCAGCAGCTTGGGGACAGTCTCCTACGAGCAGTACTTC | CASSLGTVSYEQYF
- | TRBJ2-3 | TRBV9 | - | TGTGCCAGCAGCGTAGGTGGAGGGAACAATAGAGATACGCAGTATTTT | CASSVGGGNNRDTQYF
TRBD2 | TRBJ2-1 | TRBV7-9 | - | TGTGCCAGCAGCTTAGTCCCTAGCGGGAACCCGAGGAATGAGCAGTTCTTC | CASSLVPSGNPRNEQFF
TRBD2 | TRBJ2-7 | TRBV4-1 | - | TGCGCCAGCAGCCACGGGACTAGCGGGACGTACGAGCAGTACTTC | CASSHGTSGTYEQYF
- | TRBJ2-7 | TRBV10-3 | - | TGTGCCATCAGTGAGGGGGGATTGGAGTACTTC | CAISEGGLEYF
- | TRBJ2-7 | TRBV28 | - | TGTGCCAGCAGCCTCCGGGGGTTCTACGAGCAGTACTTC | CASSLRGFYEQYF
- | TRBJ2-3 | TRBV6-5 | - | TGTGCCAGCAGTTACTCGTCGGGGGCTGTTGAAAATACGCAGTATTTT | CASSYSSGAVENTQYF
- | TRBJ2-7 | TRBV14 | - | TGTGCCAGCAGCCTCTACCCCGCCTACGAGCAGTACTTC | CASSLYPAYEQYF
- | TRBJ1-1 | TRBV13 | once | TGTGCCAGCAGCTTAGGCCGGGGGGTGGAAGCTTTCTTT | CASSLGRGVEAFF
TRBD2 | TRBJ2-3 | TRBV19 | - | TGTGCCAGTGCGGGACTAGCGTCTGATACGCAGTATTTT | CASAGLASDTQYF
- | TRBJ2-7 | TRBV5-6 | - | TGTGCCAGCAGCTTGGGTTTACAGTCCTACGAGCAGTACTTC | CASSLGLQSYEQYF
TRBD1 | TRBJ1-1 | TRBV14 | - | TGTGCCAGCAGCCAACGCACAGGGGGCACTGAAGCTTTCTTT | CASSQRTGGTEAFF
- | TRBJ2-1 | TRBV6-6 | - | TGTGCCAGCAGTTACCTAAGGGGGGGATCCTACAATGAGCAGTTCTTC | CASSYLRGGSYNEQFF
TRBD1 | TRBJ1-2 | TRBV7-9 | few | TGTGCCAGCAGCTTCTCCCTACAGGGGCGGGGCTATGGCTACACCTTC | CASSFSLQGRGYGYTF
- | TRBJ2-7 | TRBV5-6 | - | TGTGCCAGCAGCTTGGACATCTACGAGCAGTACTTC | CASSLDIYEQYF
- | TRBJ2-3 | TRBV4-1 | - | TGCGCCAGCAGCCAGGGTGACCACACAGATACGCAGTATTTT | CASSQGDHTDTQYF